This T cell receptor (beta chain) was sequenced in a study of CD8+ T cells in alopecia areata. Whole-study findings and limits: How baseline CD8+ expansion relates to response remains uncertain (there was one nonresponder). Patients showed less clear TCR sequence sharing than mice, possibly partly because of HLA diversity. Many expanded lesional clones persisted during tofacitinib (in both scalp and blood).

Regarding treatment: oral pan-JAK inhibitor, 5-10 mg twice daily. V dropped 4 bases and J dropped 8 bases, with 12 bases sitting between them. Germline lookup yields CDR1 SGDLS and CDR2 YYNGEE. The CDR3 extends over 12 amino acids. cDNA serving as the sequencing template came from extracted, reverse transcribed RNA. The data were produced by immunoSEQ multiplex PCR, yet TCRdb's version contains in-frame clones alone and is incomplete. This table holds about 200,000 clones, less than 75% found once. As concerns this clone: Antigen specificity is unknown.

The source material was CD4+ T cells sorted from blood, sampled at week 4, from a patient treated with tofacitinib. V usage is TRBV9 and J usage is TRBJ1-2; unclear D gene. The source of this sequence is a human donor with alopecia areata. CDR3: CASSSGFGGYTF. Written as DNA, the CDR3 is TGTGCCAGCAGCTCCGGGTTCGGGGGCTACACCTTC. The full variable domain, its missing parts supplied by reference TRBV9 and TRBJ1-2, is DSGVTQTPKHLITATGQRVTLRCSPRSGDLSVYWYQQSLDQGLQFLIQYYNGEERAKGNILERFSAQQFPDLHSELNLSSLELGDSALYFCASSSGFGGYTFGSGTRLTVV.